The present T cell receptor (beta chain) was sequenced within a study of blood T cell repertoires in COVID-19. For the study at large: Acute-phase and convalescent COVID-19 samples originated in the United States, Italy and Spain. T cells, B-cell-depleted T cells, or PBMCs supplied cDNA or gDNA.

This CDR3 contains 17 residues. CDR1 SEHNR and CDR2 FQNEAQ come from the germline V gene (reference sequence). The V and J ends lost 0 bases and 5 bases, in that order; junction bases with no gene match: 10. The authors' processing: Researchers report that nucleated cell counts were estimated from reference gene primer amplification. Some clones are missing from TCRdb's copy, which holds only in-frame ones; the method was immunoSEQ multiplex PCR. The DNA was the basis for D and trimming; V, J and clone size are from that table. Of 140,000 or so clones listed, roughly 79% were seen once; the top ten hold 1.9%.

This chain links TRBV7-9 with TRBJ2-1; 7 nucleotides align to TRBD2. This TCR derives from a woman aged 55-69 years with acute or convalescent COVID-19. The sample taken for sequencing was peripheral blood. CDR3 protein: CASSLAGTILEHNEQFF. For the CDR3, the DNA is TGTGCCAGCAGCTTAGCCGGGACTATCCTTGAGCACAATGAGCAGTTCTTC.